This is a list of T cell receptor beta chains from one sample in a study of shared clonotypes between healthy human individuals. The data were produced by immunoSEQ multiplex PCR, yet TCRdb's version contains in-frame clones alone and is incomplete. The sample shows 2.3 million or so clones, about 92% of them seen only once. Sequenced input: naive CD4+ T cells from PBMCs. All receptors derive from a young man in good health. Some clones in this sample may be carry-over from other donors' samples. The CDR3 runs from the conserved cysteine through the conserved F or W. A D gene is named only where the DNA matches it firmly. Clone size is given for some rows only: seen once, a few or many times, or a class if the clone is expanded.

size	V	J	D	CDR3	DNA
once	TRBV2	TRBJ1-6	-	CASSYEGGSPLHF	TGTGCCAGCAGTTATGAGGGGGGTTCACCCCTCCACTTT
-	TRBV28	TRBJ2-5	-	CASSLSESGNQETQYF	TGTGCCAGCAGTTTATCCGAATCCGGGAATCAAGAGACCCAGTACTTC
-	TRBV2	TRBJ1-1	-	CASSGYGRNTEAFF	TGTGCCAGCAGTGGTTACGGGCGGAACACTGAAGCTTTCTTT
-	TRBV2	TRBJ1-5	-	CASTQVGQPQHF	TGTGCCAGTACACAGGTCGGTCAGCCCCAGCATTTT
-	TRBV11-1	TRBJ2-5	TRBD2	CASSSPTAGEETQYF	TGTGCCAGCAGCTCCCCAACAGCGGGAGAGGAGACCCAGTACTTC
-	TRBV28	TRBJ2-1	TRBD1	CASSTRETGTGRNEQFF	TGTGCCAGCAGTACGAGGGAGACAGGGACGGGGAGAAATGAGCAGTTCTTC
-	TRBV19	TRBJ2-2	-	CASSMGRGAGELFF	TGTGCCAGTAGTATGGGCAGGGGCGCCGGGGAGCTGTTTTTT
once	TRBV28	TRBJ2-7	-	CASSLGGEGRYEQYF	TGTGCCAGCAGTTTAGGGGGAGAAGGCAGGTACGAGCAGTACTTC
-	TRBV13	TRBJ2-7	-	CASSLGGLVLRHEQYF	TGTGCCAGCAGCTTAGGGGGGTTAGTGTTAAGACACGAGCAGTACTTC
-	TRBV20-1	TRBJ2-5	TRBD1	CSARVRDRGYF	TGCAGTGCTAGAGTGAGAGACAGGGGGTACTTC
-	TRBV5-6	TRBJ2-1	-	CASSSNPYSYNEQFF	TGTGCCAGCAGCTCAAATCCGTACTCCTACAATGAGCAGTTCTTC
-	TRBV9	TRBJ2-1	TRBD2	CASTRAGGSDEQFF	TGTGCCAGCACCAGAGCGGGGGGTTCGGATGAGCAGTTCTTC
-	TRBV19	TRBJ2-3	-	CASRGTGAITDTQYF	TGTGCCAGTAGGGGCACGGGGGCCATCACAGATACGCAGTATTTT
-	TRBV5-1	TRBJ2-5	-	CASSFHGSVGETQYF	TGCGCCAGCAGCTTCCACGGAAGCGTGGGGGAGACCCAGTACTTC
-	TRBV7-9	TRBJ1-1	-	CASSLVGGVIGTEAFF	TGTGCCAGCAGCTTAGTAGGGGGGGTCATCGGCACTGAAGCTTTCTTT
-	TRBV2	TRBJ2-2	-	CASSVMAAFEDTGELFF	TGTGCCAGCAGTGTAATGGCAGCCTTTGAGGACACCGGGGAGCTGTTTTTT
-	TRBV7-3	TRBJ2-5	-	CASSPRLEETQYF	TGTGCCAGCAGCCCCCGACTGGAAGAGACCCAGTACTTC
-	TRBV7-2	TRBJ2-5	-	CASSQVFQETQYF	TGTGCCAGCAGCCAGGTGTTTCAAGAGACCCAGTACTTC
once	TRBV5-4	TRBJ2-2	TRBD1	CASSLAVGTGNTGELFF	TGTGCCAGCAGCTTGGCAGTTGGGACAGGGAACACCGGGGAGCTGTTTTTT
once	TRBV7-9	TRBJ2-4	-	CASSLEQLDIQYF	TGTGCCAGCAGCTTAGAGCAGTTGGACATTCAGTACTTC
-	TRBV5-1	TRBJ2-5	-	CASSLGRVLQETQYF	TGCGCCAGCAGCTTGGGCAGGGTTTTACAAGAGACCCAGTACTTC
few	TRBV2	TRBJ2-1	-	CASSVLNEQFF	TGTGCCAGCAGTGTGCTCAATGAGCAGTTCTTC
-	TRBV5-1	TRBJ2-3	-	CASSLGNTDTQYF	TGCGCCAGCAGCTTGGGCAACACAGATACGCAGTATTTT
-	TRBV2	TRBJ2-7	TRBD2	CASRASGSSYEQYF	TGTGCCAGCAGGGCTAGCGGGTCCTCCTACGAGCAGTACTTC
-	TRBV5-6	TRBJ2-1	-	CASSWGAQPPNEQFF	TGTGCCAGCAGCTGGGGGGCCCAGCCCCCAAATGAGCAGTTCTTC
-	TRBV11-2	TRBJ1-2	-	CASSFGGRGLDGYTF	TGTGCCAGCAGCTTCGGGGGTCGTGGTCTGGATGGCTACACCTTC
-	TRBV29-1	TRBJ1-1	-	CSARSGVGWGTEAFF	TGCAGCGCCCGAAGCGGAGTGGGGTGGGGCACTGAAGCTTTCTTT
-	TRBV11-2	TRBJ1-2	-	CASSAIRKGYGYTF	TGTGCCAGCAGCGCCATTCGGAAGGGCTATGGCTACACCTTC
-	TRBV19	TRBJ2-7	-	CASSMTGRLDEQYF	TGTGCCAGTAGTATGACAGGGAGGTTGGACGAGCAGTACTTC
-	TRBV6-1	TRBJ1-3	TRBD1	CASSTDRAGNTIYF	TGTGCCAGCAGTACGGACAGGGCTGGAAACACCATATATTTT
-	TRBV5-6	TRBJ1-2	-	CASSFGSEYGYTF	TGTGCCAGCAGCTTCGGTTCGGAATATGGCTACACCTTC
-	TRBV4-3	TRBJ2-1	TRBD2	CASSQSVAGSSYNEQFF	TGCGCCAGCAGCCAATCGGTAGCGGGGAGCTCCTACAATGAGCAGTTCTTC
once	TRBV6-6	TRBJ1-5	-	CASSHGTGNQPQHF	TGTGCCAGCAGTCACGGCACAGGGAATCAGCCCCAGCATTTT
-	TRBV6-5	TRBJ2-3	TRBD2	CASNGRANTDTQYF	TGTGCCAGCAACGGGAGGGCCAACACAGATACGCAGTATTTT
-	TRBV19	TRBJ2-4	-	CASTPGNSRIQYF	TGTGCCAGTACTCCGGGGAACTCCCGCATTCAGTACTTC
-	TRBV28	TRBJ2-1	-	CASSLGDEQFF	TGTGCCAGCAGTTTAGGGGATGAGCAGTTCTTC
-	TRBV5-1	TRBJ1-1	-	CASSLAGESTEAFF	TGCGCCAGCAGCTTGGCCGGGGAATCCACTGAAGCTTTCTTT
-	TRBV11-3	TRBJ1-2	-	CASSAGLMDYTF	TGTGCCAGCAGCGCGGGACTTATGGACTACACCTTC
-	TRBV7-9	TRBJ2-1	TRBD1	CATLTGETYNEQFF	TGTGCCACCTTGACAGGGGAAACCTACAATGAGCAGTTCTTC
-	TRBV29-1	TRBJ2-1	TRBD2	CSVGLAGGDEQFF	TGCAGCGTTGGACTAGCGGGAGGAGATGAGCAGTTCTTC
-	TRBV29-1	TRBJ1-3	-	CSALGRFTGNTIYF	TGCAGCGCCTTGGGTCGGTTTACTGGAAACACCATATATTTT